Below, 8 T cell receptor beta chains from the same sample are listed, as sequenced in a study of cytomegalovirus exposure and HLA in healthy donors. Profiling relied on immunoSEQ multiplex PCR, and the TCRdb table lists in-frame clones only, not all of them. The sample has 150,000 to 200,000 clones, roughly 81% seen once. The sample taken for sequencing was PBMCs. The receptors come from a woman in her twenties or thirties in good health and CMV-seronegative.

The chain has TRBV25-1 and TRBJ2-1; 8 bases line up with TRBD2. From germline, CDR1 is MGHDK and CDR2 SYGVNS. CDR3 length: 16 residues. V dropped 4 bases and J dropped 2; count of bases not matched to a gene: 7. This CDR3 is CASSVLGTSPYNEQFF. In DNA, the CDR3 is TGTGCCAGCAGTGTCCTCGGGACTAGTCCCTACAATGAGCAGTTCTTC. Full variable domain (remainder filled in from reference TRBV25-1 and TRBJ2-1): EADIYQTPRYLVIGTGKKITLECSQTMGHDKMYWYQQDPGMELHLIHYSYGVNSTEKGDLSSESTVSRIRTEHFPLTLESARPSHTSQYLCASSVLGTSPYNEQFFGPGTRLTVL.

In DNA form, the CDR3 reads TGTGCCTGGTCTAGCGAGCAGCAGTACTTC. It encodes CAWSSEQQYF. The V and J genes are TRBV30 and TRBJ2-5; D is perhaps TRBD2 (6 bases). Germline values: CDR1 GTSNPN, CDR2 SVGIG (reference sequence). V was shortened by 5 bases and J by 11 bases, with 12 bases between the two germline ends. The CDR3 contains 10 residues.

This clone was observed a single time. The rearrangement joins TRBV4-1 to TRBJ2-1; TRBD1 aligns across 8 bases. Looked up from germline, CDR1 is MGHRA and CDR2 is YSYEKL. With 1 base clipped from V and 4 bases from J, the junction kept 9 bases outside the gene matches. This CDR3 contains 17 residues. The CDR3 protein is CASSQAIPDRVYNEQFF. The CDR3 DNA is TGCGCCAGCAGCCAAGCCATTCCGGACAGGGTATACAATGAGCAGTTCTTC.

The J gene is TRBJ2-5, the V gene TRBV5-1; D not resolved. Germline values: CDR1 SGHRS, CDR2 YFSETQ. Trimming cost V 2 bases and J 2 bases, with 7 bases left between them. The CDR3 contains 13 residues. In DNA form, the CDR3 reads TGCGCCAGCAGCTTTTTGCAGCAAGAGACCCAGTACTTC. As protein: CASSFLQQETQYF.

The chain uses TRBV19 and TRBJ2-1; 10 positions agree with TRBD1. Germline-derived CDR1 and CDR2 are LNHDA and SQIVND (reference sequence). Unmatched junction bases numbered 6, after V lost 3 bases and J lost 1 base. This CDR3 is built from 17 residues. CDR3 DNA: TGTGCCAGTAGTATGGCAGCGGGACAGGGGTCCTACAATGAGCAGTTCTTC. Translation gives CASSMAAGQGSYNEQFF. Based on the CDR3 plus reference TRBV19 and TRBJ2-1, the full variable domain is DGGITQSPKYLFRKEGQNVTLSCEQNLNHDAMYWYRQDPGQGLRLIYYSQIVNDFQKGDIAEGYSVSREKKESFPLTVTSAQKNPTAFYLCASSMAAGQGSYNEQFFGPGTRLTVL.

This clone was picked up a small number of times. CDR3 in DNA: TGTGCCAGCAGTTTATCCGGGACAGGGCTGTTCTTC. Encoded protein: CASSLSGTGLFF. This rearrangement joins TRBV6-5 to TRBJ2-1; 9 bases line up with TRBD1. This CDR3 is built from 12 residues. Germline CDR1 reads MNHEY; CDR2 reads SVGAGI. The V segment lost 4 bases and the J segment 15 bases; nucleotides outside the gene matches: 7.

The V and J genes are TRBV25-1 and TRBJ2-1; TRBD1 matches at 9 bases. CDR1 and CDR2 (germline): MGHDK, SYGVNS. With 8 bases clipped from V and 7 bases from J, the junction kept 9 bases outside the gene matches. The CDR3 runs 14 residues. The DNA of the CDR3 is TGTGCCAGCCGCCGGGGACAGGGAATTAATGAGCAGTTCTTC. Residues: CASRRGQGINEQFF.

The genes are TRBV7-2 and TRBJ2-5; D unresolved. The V gene lost 5 bases and the J gene lost 1 base, with 11 bases spanning the gap. The CDR3 has 14 amino acids. Germline CDR1 SGHTA, CDR2 FQGNSA. The CDR3 here is CASSPSRAQETQYF. In DNA form, the CDR3 reads TGTGCCAGCAGCCCTTCTAGAGCCCAAGAGACCCAGTACTTC.